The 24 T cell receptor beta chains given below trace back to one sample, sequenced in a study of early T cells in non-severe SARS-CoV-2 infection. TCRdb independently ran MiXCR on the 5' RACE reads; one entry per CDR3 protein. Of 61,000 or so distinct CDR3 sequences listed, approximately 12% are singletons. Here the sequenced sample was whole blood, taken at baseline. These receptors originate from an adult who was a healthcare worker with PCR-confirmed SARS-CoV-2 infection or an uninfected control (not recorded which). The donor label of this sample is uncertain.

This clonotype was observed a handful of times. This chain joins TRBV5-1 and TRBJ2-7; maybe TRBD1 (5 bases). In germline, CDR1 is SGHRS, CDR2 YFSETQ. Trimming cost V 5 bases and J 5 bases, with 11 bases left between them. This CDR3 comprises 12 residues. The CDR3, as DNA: TGCGCCAGCAGGAAGGGGAATCACGAGCAGTACGTC. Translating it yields CASRKGNHEQYV.

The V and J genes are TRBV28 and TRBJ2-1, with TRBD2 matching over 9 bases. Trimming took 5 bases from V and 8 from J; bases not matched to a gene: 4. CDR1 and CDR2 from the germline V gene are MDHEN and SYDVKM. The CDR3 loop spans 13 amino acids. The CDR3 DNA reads TGTGCCAGCAGTCGCGGGGGGGTATATGAGCAGTTCTTC. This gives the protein CASSRGGVYEQFF.

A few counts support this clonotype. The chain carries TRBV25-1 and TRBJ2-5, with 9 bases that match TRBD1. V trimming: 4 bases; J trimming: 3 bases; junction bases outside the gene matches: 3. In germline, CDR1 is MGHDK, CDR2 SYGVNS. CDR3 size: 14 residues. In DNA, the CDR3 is TGTGCCAGCAGTGGTAGGACAGGGGAAGAGACCCAGTACTTC. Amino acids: CASSGRTGEETQYF.

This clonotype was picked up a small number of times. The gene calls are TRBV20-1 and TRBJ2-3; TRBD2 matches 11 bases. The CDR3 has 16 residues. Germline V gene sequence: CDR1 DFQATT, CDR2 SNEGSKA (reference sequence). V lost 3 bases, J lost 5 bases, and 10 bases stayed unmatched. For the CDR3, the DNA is TGCAGTGCTAGTCGTTTTAGCGGGGGGGCCATAGATACGCAGTATTTT. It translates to CSASRFSGGAIDTQYF.

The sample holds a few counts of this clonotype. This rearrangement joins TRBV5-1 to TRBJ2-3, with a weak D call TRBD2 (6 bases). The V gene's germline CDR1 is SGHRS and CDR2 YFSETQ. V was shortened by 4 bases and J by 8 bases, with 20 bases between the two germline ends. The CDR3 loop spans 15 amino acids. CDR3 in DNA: TGCGCCAGCAGCACCCCAGATGGGGGAGCGGGTACGCAGTATTTT. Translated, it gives CASSTPDGGAGTQYF.

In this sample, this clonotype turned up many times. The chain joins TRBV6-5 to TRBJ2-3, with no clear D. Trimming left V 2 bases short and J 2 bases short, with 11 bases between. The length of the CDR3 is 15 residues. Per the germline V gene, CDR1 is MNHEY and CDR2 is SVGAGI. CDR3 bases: TGTGCCAGCAGTTACCACCTTTCCTCCACAGATACGCAGTATTTT. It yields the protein CASSYHLSSTDTQYF.

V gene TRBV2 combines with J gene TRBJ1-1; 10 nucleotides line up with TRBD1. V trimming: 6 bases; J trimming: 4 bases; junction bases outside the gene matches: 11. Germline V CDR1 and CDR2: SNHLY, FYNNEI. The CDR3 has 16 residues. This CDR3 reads CASSELRTGGSTEAFF. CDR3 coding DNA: TGTGCCAGCAGCGAATTGCGGACAGGGGGAAGCACTGAAGCTTTCTTT.

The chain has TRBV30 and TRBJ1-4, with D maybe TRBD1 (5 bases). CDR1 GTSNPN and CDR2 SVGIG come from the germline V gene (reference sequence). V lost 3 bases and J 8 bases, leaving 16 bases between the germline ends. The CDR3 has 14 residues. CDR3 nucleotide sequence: TGTGCCTGGAGGGGGACCCTGGGAGGGGAAAAACTGTTTTTT. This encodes CAWRGTLGGEKLFF.

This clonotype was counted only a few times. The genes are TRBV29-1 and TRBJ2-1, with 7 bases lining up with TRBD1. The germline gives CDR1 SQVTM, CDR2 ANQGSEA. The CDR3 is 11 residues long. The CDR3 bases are TGCACGGGACAGTCATACAATGAGCAGTTCTTC. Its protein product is CTGQSYNEQFF.

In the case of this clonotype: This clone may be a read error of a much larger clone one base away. In DNA form, the CDR3 reads TGTGCCAGCTCAGACCTAGCTCAACAGTACAATGAGCAGCTCTTC. This encodes CASSDLAQQYNEQLF. The chain employs TRBV18 and TRBJ2-1; D possibly corresponds to TRBD2 (5 bases). CDR1 is KGHSH, CDR2 LQKENI, per germline. CDR3 length: 15 amino acids.

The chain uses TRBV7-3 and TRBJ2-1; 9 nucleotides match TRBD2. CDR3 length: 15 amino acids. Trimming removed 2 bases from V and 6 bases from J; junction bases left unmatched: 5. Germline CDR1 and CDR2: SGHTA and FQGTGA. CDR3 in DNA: TGTGCCAGCAGCTTAGCGGGGGGGCCTGGCAATGAGCAGTTCTTC. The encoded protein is CASSLAGGPGNEQFF. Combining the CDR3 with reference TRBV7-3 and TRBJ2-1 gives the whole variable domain GAGVSQTPSNKVTEKGKYVELRCDPISGHTALYWYRQSLGQGPEFLIYFQGTGAADDSGLPNDRFFAVRPEGSVSTLKIQRTERGDSAVYLCASSLAGGPGNEQFFGPGTRLTVL.

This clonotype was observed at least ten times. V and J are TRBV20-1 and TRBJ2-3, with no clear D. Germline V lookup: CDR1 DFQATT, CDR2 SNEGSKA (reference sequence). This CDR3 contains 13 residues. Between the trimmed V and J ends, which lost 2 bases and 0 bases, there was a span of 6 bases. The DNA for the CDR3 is TGCAGTGCTAGACCGATTAGCACAGATACGCAGTATTTT. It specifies CSARPISTDTQYF.

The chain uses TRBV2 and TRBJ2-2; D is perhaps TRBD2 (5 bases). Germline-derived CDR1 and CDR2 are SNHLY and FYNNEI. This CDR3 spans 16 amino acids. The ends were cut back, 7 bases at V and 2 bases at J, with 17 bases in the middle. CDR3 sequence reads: CASKTEVLANTGELFF. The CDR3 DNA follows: TGTGCCAGCAAGACTGAGGTGCTAGCTAACACCGGGGAGCTGTTTTTT.

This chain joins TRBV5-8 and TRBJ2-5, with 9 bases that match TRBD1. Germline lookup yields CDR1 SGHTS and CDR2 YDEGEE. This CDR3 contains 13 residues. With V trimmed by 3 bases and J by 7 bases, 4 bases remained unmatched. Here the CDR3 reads CASSSGQGLTQYF. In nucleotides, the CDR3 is TGTGCCAGCAGCTCGGGACAGGGATTGACCCAGTACTTC.

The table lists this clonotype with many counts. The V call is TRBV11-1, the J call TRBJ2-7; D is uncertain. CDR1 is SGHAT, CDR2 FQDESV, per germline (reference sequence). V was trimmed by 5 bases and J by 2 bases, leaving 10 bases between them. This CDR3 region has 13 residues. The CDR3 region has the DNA TGTGCCAGCAGCCCACCCGGAACCTACGAGCAGTACGTC. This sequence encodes CASSPPGTYEQYV.

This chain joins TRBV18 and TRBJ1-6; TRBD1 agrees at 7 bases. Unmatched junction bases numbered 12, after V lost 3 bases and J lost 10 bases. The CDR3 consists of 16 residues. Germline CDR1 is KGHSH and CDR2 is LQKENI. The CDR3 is CASSPGTTTGASPLHF. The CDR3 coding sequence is TGTGCCAGCTCACCGGGTACGACAACAGGGGCCTCACCCCTCCACTTT.

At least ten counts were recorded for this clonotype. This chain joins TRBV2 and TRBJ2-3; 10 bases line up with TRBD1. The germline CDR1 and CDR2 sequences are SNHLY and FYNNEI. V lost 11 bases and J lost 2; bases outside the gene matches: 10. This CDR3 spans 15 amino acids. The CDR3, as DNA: TGTGCCGGCCAAGGACAGGGGGTAAACACAGATACGCAGTATTTT. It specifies CAGQGQGVNTDTQYF.

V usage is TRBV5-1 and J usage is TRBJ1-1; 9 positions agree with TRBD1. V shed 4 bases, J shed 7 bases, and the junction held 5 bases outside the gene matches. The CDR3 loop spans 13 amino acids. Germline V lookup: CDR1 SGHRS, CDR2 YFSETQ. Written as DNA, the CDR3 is TGCGCCAGCAGCCCGGGACAGGGTTTTGAAGCTTTCTTT. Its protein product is CASSPGQGFEAFF. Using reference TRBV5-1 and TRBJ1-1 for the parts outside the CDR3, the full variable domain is KAGVTQTPRYLIKTRGQQVTLSCSPISGHRSVSWYQQTPGQGLQFLFEYFSETQRNKGNFPGRFSGRQFSNSRSEMNVSTLELGDSALYLCASSPGQGFEAFFGQGTRLTVV.

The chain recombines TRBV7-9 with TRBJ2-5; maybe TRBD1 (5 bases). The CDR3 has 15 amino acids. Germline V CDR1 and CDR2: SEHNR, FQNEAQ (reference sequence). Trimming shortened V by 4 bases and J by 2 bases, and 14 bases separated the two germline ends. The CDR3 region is CASSSPSGLQETQYF. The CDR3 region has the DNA TGTGCCAGCAGCTCTCCTTCAGGGCTGCAAGAGACCCAGTACTTC.

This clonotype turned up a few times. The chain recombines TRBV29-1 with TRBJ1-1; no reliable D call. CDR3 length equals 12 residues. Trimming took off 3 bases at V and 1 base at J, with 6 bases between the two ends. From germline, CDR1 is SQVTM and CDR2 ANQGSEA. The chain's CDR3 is CSVETGNTEAFF. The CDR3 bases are TGCAGCGTTGAGACGGGGAACACTGAAGCTTTCTTT.

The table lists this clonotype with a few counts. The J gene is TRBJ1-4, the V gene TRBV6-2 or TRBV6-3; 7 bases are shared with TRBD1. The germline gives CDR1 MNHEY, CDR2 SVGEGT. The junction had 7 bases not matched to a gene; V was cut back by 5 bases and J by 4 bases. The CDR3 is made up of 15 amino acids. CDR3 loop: CASSDGTAINEKLFF. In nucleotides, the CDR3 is TGTGCCAGCAGTGACGGGACAGCGATTAATGAAAAACTGTTTTTT.

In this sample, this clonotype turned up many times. CDR3 sequence reads: CASSLLAGGETQYF. In DNA form, the CDR3 reads TGTGCCAGCAGTTTATTAGCAGGCGGTGAGACCCAGTACTTC. J is TRBJ2-5 and V is TRBV12-3 or TRBV12-4; the D is unclear. The CDR3 sequence is 14 residues long. The germline V and J ends were trimmed by 2 bases and 5 bases, with 12 bases remaining between them.

The CDR3 DNA reads as TGTGCCAGCACCGACAGGGAAGACGAGCAGTACGTC. Translated: CASTDREDEQYV. The rearrangement joins TRBV2 to TRBJ2-7, with 7 bases lining up with TRBD1. This CDR3 region has 12 residues. Germline CDR1 SNHLY, CDR2 FYNNEI. Trimming at V came to 7 bases and at J to 5 bases, leaving 5 bases not matched to a gene.

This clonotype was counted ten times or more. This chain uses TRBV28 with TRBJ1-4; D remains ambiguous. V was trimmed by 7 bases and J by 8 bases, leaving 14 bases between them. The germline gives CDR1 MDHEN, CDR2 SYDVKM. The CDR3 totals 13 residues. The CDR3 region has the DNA TGTGCCAGCAAGGAGGGCGCATCAGAAAAACTGTTTTTT. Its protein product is CASKEGASEKLFF.